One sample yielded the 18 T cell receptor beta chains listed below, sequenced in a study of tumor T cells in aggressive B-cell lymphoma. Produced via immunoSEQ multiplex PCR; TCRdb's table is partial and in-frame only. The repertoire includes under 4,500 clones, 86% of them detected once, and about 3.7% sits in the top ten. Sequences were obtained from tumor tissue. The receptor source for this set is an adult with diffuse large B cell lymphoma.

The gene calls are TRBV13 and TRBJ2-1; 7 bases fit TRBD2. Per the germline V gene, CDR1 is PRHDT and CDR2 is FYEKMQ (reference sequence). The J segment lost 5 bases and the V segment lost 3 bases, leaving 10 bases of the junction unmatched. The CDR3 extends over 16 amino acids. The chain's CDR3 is CASSFPTSILHNEQFF. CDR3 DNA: TGTGCCAGCAGCTTTCCGACTAGCATTTTACACAATGAGCAGTTCTTC. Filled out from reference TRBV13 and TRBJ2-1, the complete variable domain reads AAGVIQSPRHLIKEKRETATLKCYPIPRHDTVYWYQQGPGQDPQFLISFYEKMQSDKGSIPDRFSAQQFSDYHSELNMSSLELGDSALYFCASSFPTSILHNEQFFGPGTRLTVL.

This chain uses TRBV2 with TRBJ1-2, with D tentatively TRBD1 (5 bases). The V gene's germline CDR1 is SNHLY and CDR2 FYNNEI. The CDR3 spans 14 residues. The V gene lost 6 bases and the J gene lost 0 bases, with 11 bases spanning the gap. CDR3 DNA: TGTGCCAGCAGCGTAGACAGTTCTAACTATGGCTACACCTTC. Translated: CASSVDSSNYGYTF.

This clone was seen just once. The CDR3, as DNA: TGCACCAGCAGCCTAGCGGGGGGGCAATGGGGCACAGATACGCAGTATTTT. Translating it yields CTSSLAGGQWGTDTQYF. This chain uses TRBV1 with TRBJ2-3; TRBD2 is taken as the D call from the table, unchecked against the DNA. TRBV1 is a documented pseudogene. This CDR3 is 17 amino acids long.

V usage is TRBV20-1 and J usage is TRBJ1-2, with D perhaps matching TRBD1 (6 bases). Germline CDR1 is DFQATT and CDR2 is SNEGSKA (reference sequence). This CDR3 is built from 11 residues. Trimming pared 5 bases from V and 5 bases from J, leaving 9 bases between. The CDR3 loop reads CSAHGTYGYTF. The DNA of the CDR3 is TGCAGTGCTCACGGGACATATGGCTACACCTTC.

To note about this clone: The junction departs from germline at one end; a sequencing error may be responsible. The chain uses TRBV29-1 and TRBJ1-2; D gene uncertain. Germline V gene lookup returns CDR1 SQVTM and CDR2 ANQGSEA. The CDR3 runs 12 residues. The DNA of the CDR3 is TGCAGCGCCGCCCGGTCATACTATGACTACACCTTC. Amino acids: CSAARSYYDYTF.

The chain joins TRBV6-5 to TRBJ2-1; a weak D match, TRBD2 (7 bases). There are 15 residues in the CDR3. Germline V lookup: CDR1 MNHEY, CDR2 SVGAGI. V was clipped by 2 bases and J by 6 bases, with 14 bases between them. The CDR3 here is CASSYGAGASNEQFF. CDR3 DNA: TGTGCCAGCAGTTACGGCGCGGGGGCGAGCAATGAGCAGTTCTTC.

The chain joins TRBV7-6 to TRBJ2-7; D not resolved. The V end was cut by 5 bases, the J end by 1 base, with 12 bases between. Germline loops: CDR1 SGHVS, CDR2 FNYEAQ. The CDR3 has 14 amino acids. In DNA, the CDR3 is TGTGCCAGCAGCGACCTCGGAGCATCCTACGAGCAGTACTTC. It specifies CASSDLGASYEQYF.

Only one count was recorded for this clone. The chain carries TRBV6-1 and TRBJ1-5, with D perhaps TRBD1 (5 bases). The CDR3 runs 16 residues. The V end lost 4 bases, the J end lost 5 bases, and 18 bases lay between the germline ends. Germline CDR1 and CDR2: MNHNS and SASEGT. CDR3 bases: TGTGCCAGCAGTGGACAGTGGGCATATCGTTATCAGCCCCAGCATTTT. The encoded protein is CASSGQWAYRYQPQHF.

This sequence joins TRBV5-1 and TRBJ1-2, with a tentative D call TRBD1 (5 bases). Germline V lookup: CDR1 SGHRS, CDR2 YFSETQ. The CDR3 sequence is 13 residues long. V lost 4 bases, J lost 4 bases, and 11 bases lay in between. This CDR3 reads CASSTTASYGYTF. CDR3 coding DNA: TGCGCCAGCAGCACGACAGCCAGCTATGGCTACACCTTC.

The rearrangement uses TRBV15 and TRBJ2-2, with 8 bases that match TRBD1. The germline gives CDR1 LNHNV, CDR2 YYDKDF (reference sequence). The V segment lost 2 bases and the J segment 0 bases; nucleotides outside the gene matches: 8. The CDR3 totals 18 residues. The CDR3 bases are TGTGCCACCAGCAGACTGTTCTGGGACAGGACGAACACCGGGGAGCTGTTTTTT. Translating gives CATSRLFWDRTNTGELFF.

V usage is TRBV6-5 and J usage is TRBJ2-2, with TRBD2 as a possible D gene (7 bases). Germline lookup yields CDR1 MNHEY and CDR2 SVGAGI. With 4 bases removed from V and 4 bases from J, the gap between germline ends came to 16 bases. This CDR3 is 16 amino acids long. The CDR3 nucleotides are TGTGCCAGCAGTTTGGACGGGGGGCCGGGCACCGGGGAGCTGTTTTTT. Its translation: CASSLDGGPGTGELFF.

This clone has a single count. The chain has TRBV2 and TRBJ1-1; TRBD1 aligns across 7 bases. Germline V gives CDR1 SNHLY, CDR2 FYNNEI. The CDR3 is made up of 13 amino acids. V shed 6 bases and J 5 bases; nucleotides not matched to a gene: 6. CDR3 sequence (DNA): TGTGCCAGCAGCCTGACAGGGAGGACTGAAGCTTTCTTT. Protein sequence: CASSLTGRTEAFF.

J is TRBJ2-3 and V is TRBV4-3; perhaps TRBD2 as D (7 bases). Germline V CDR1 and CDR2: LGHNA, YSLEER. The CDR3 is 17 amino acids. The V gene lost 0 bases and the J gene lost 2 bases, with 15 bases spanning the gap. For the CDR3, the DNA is TGCGCCAGCAGCCAAGATTTGGCGGGGGCCCTCACAGATACGCAGTATTTT. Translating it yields CASSQDLAGALTDTQYF.

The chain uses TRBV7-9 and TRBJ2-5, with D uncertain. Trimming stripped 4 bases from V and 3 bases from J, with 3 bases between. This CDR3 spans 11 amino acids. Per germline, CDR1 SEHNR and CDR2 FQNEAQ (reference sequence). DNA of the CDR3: TGTGCCAGCAGCTCGGAAGAGACCCAGTACTTC. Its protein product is CASSSEETQYF. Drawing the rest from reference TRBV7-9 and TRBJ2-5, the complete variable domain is DTGVSQNPRHKITKRGQNVTFRCDPISEHNRLYWYRQTLGQGPEFLTYFQNEAQLEKSRLLSDRFSAERPKGSFSTLEIQRTEQGDSAMYLCASSSEETQYFGPGTRLLVL.

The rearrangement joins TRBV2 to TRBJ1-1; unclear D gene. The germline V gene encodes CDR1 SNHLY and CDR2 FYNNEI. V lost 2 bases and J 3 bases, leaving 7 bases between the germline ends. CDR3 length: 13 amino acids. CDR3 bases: TGTGCCAGCAGTGAATTGGCAGACACTGAAGCTTTCTTT. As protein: CASSELADTEAFF. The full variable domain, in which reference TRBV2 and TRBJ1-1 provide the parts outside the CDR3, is EPEVTQTPSHQVTQMGQEVILRCVPISNHLYFYWYRQILGQKVEFLVSFYNNEISEKSEIFDDQFSVERPDGSNFTLKIRSTKLEDSAMYFCASSELADTEAFFGQGTRLTVV.

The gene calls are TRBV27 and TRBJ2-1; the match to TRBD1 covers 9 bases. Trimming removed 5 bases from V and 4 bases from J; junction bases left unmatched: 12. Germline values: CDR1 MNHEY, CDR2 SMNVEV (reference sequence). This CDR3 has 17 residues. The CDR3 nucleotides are TGTGCCAGCAGTCCCCGGACAGGGGAAATCGTTTACAATGAGCAGTTCTTC. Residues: CASSPRTGEIVYNEQFF.

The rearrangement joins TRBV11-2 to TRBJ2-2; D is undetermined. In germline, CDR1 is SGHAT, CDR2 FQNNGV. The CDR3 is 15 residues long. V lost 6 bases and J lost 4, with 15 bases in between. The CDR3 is CASSPTSTPTGELFF. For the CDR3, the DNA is TGTGCCAGCAGTCCTACCTCTACCCCCACCGGGGAGCTGTTTTTT.

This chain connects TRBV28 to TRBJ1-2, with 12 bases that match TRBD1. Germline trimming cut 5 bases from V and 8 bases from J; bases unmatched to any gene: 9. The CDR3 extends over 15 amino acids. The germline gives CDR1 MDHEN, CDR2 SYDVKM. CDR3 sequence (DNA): TGTGCCAGCAGTGGAGGGGGACAGGGGGCAGGGGGCTACACCTTC. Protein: CASSGGGQGAGGYTF.